The 25 T cell receptor beta chains in this list originate from one sample, sequenced in a study of blood T cell repertoires in COVID-19. Sequencing used immunoSEQ multiplex PCR; TCRdb keeps in-frame clones, though not all of them. The table includes about 55,000 clones, more than 80% detected once. Specimen: peripheral blood. These receptors were obtained from a human donor with active COVID-19. The donor label of this sample is uncertain.

This chain joins TRBV7-2 and TRBJ2-5, with D uncertain. This CDR3 spans 14 amino acids. The V end was cut by 3 bases, the J end by 0 bases, with 8 bases between. The germline gives CDR1 SGHTA, CDR2 FQGNSA. This CDR3 is CASSFQLYQETQYF. The CDR3 DNA is TGTGCCAGCAGCTTCCAACTGTACCAAGAGACCCAGTACTTC.

This chain joins TRBV5-1 and TRBJ1-1; TRBD1 is a possible D gene (6 bases). V was trimmed by 3 bases and J by 4 bases, leaving 16 bases between them. The CDR3 extends over 15 amino acids. Germline V gene data show CDR1 as SGHRS and CDR2 as YFSETQ. The CDR3: CASSSTSQGFTEAFF. The CDR3 nucleotides are TGCGCCAGCAGCTCAACCTCGCAGGGGTTCACTGAAGCTTTCTTT.

The V call is TRBV4-1, the J call TRBJ2-7; the D gene is possibly TRBD1 (6 bases). V was clipped by 2 bases and J by 3 bases, with 8 bases between them. The CDR3 length is 13 residues. Germline V lookup: CDR1 MGHRA, CDR2 YSYEKL. Here the CDR3 DNA reads TGCGCCAGCAGCCAAAGGGACAACTACGAGCAGTACTTC. Its protein is CASSQRDNYEQYF.

The table lists this clone with a few counts. In nucleotides, the CDR3 is TGTGCCAGTAACCGACAGGGTCGAAATCAGCCCCAGCATTTT. Its translation is CASNRQGRNQPQHF. The chain couples TRBV19 to TRBJ1-5, with 7 nucleotides matching TRBD1. V shed 7 bases, J shed 4 bases, and the junction held 7 bases outside the gene matches. CDR1 and CDR2 (germline): LNHDA, SQIVND (reference sequence). The CDR3 has 14 residues.

The gene calls are TRBV5-4 and TRBJ1-1; the D gene is possibly TRBD1 (6 bases). Between the trimmed V and J ends, which lost 0 bases and 6 bases, there was a span of 12 bases. Per germline, CDR1 SGHNT and CDR2 YYREEE (reference sequence). CDR3 size: 14 residues. CDR3 region: CASSLERGRAEAFF. The CDR3 DNA reads as TGTGCCAGCAGCTTGGAGAGGGGGAGGGCTGAAGCTTTCTTT.

This clone has a single count. The rearrangement joins TRBV7-2 to TRBJ1-2; no clear D gene. The V end lost 0 bases, the J end lost 10 bases, and 9 bases lay between the germline ends. The V gene's germline CDR1 is SGHTA and CDR2 FQGNSA. The CDR3 is 12 residues long. CDR3 in amino acids: CASSLAGETYTF. CDR3 nucleotide sequence: TGTGCCAGCAGCTTAGCCGGGGAAACCTACACCTTC.

This clone was detected once. The chain uses TRBV19 and TRBJ1-2, with D possibly TRBD1 on 6 matching bases. CDR1 and CDR2 (germline): LNHDA, SQIVND (reference sequence). The CDR3 extends over 15 amino acids. V dropped 5 bases and J dropped 4 bases, with 17 bases sitting between them. The CDR3 loop is CASSPWTATGYGYTF. CDR3 DNA sequence: TGTGCCAGTAGTCCCTGGACAGCGACAGGCTATGGCTACACCTTC.

This clone was seen once. The CDR3 nucleotides are TGTGCCACCAGTGATTCGGGACAGGGGGCCGGGGAGCTGTTTTTT. Protein: CATSDSGQGAGELFF. V usage is TRBV24-1 and J usage is TRBJ2-2, with 11 bases aligning to TRBD1. The CDR3 is 15 amino acids. The germline gives CDR1 KGHDR, CDR2 SFDVKD. After removal of 2 bases from V and 6 bases from J, the junction contained 1 base not matched to a gene.

The chain's CDR3 is CASSLVAGGPNTEAFF. The CDR3 DNA sequence: TGTGCCAGCAGCTTAGTGGCAGGGGGTCCGAACACTGAAGCTTTCTTT. The chain has TRBV7-8 and TRBJ1-1; 7 positions agree with TRBD1. Trimming cost V 1 base and J 1 base; bases outside gene matches: 6. Germline CDR1 is SGHVS and CDR2 is FQNEAQ. This CDR3 comprises 16 residues.

The chain combines TRBV6-6 with TRBJ1-3; no clear D. CDR1 MNHNY and CDR2 SVGAGI come from the germline V gene (reference sequence). The CDR3 sequence is 16 residues long. V shed 7 bases and J shed 0 bases, with 16 bases lying between them. The CDR3 DNA follows: TGTGCCAGCACAATATACGGGATCCCCTCTGGAAACACCATATATTTT. The encoded protein is CASTIYGIPSGNTIYF.

V is TRBV9 and J is TRBJ2-1, with D maybe TRBD2 (5 bases). Trimming stripped 10 bases from V and 4 bases from J, with 18 bases between. CDR1 SGDLS and CDR2 YYNGEE come from the germline V gene. This CDR3 region has 14 residues. CDR3 DNA: TGTGCCTCCTCGGAGGCACTAGGGTACAATGAGCAGTTCTTC. Protein sequence: CASSEALGYNEQFF.

This sequence joins TRBV4-1 and TRBJ1-1, with 11 bases aligning to TRBD1. Germline values: CDR1 MGHRA, CDR2 YSYEKL. The CDR3 is 15 amino acids. The J segment lost 1 base and the V segment lost 4 bases, leaving 2 bases of the junction unmatched. The DNA of the CDR3 is TGCGCCAGCAGCCCGGACAGGGGGCGGAACACTGAAGCTTTCTTT. Protein: CASSPDRGRNTEAFF.

V and J are TRBV11-2 and TRBJ2-7; D is possibly TRBD1 (6 bases). From germline, CDR1 is SGHAT and CDR2 FQNNGV. CDR3 length equals 14 residues. The germline V and J ends were trimmed by 3 bases and 4 bases, with 13 bases remaining between them. The CDR3 nucleotides read TGTGCCAGCAGCTTGGGACATGGGAATTACGAGCAGTACGTC. This codes for CASSLGHGNYEQYV.

This chain joins TRBV28 and TRBJ1-4; a weak D match, TRBD1 (5 bases). This CDR3 region has 15 residues. Germline V CDR1 and CDR2: MDHEN, SYDVKM. The ends were cut back, 6 bases at V and 5 bases at J, with 16 bases in the middle. The CDR3 DNA sequence: TGTGCCAGCAGAACTTCCGGGACTGAAAATGAAAAACTGTTTTTT. This encodes CASRTSGTENEKLFF. Full variable domain (remainder filled in from reference TRBV28 and TRBJ1-4): DVKVTQSSRYLVKRTGEKVFLECVQDMDHENMFWYRQDPGLGLRLIYFSYDVKMKEKGDIPEGYSVSREKKERFSLILESASTNQTSMYLCASRTSGTENEKLFFGSGTQLSVL.

This clone was counted between two and nine times. The CDR3: CASSLGQNSPLHF. In DNA, the CDR3 is TGCGCCAGCAGCTTGGGCCAGAATTCACCCCTCCACTTT. The chain is built from TRBV5-1 and TRBJ1-6; D ambiguous. With 0 bases removed from V and 7 bases from J, the gap between germline ends came to 5 bases. The CDR3 has 13 residues. Per the germline V gene, CDR1 is SGHRS and CDR2 is YFSETQ. The whole variable domain, filled in from reference TRBV5-1 and TRBJ1-6, reads KAGVTQTPRYLIKTRGQQVTLSCSPISGHRSVSWYQQTPGQGLQFLFEYFSETQRNKGNFPGRFSGRQFSNSRSEMNVSTLELGDSALYLCASSLGQNSPLHFGNGTRLTVT.

The V and J genes are TRBV18 and TRBJ2-7, with a tentative D call TRBD2 (6 bases). This CDR3 region has 13 residues. The V gene lost 2 bases and the J gene lost 3 bases, with 8 bases spanning the gap. Germline CDR1 and CDR2: KGHSH and LQKENI. The DNA for the CDR3 is TGTGCCAGCTCACCAACGGGGGACTACGAGCAGTACGTC. Translating it yields CASSPTGDYEQYV.

The chain joins TRBV20-1 to TRBJ2-7; 7 bases fit TRBD1. After removal of 3 bases from V and 0 bases from J, the junction contained 8 bases not matched to a gene. CDR3 length: 15 amino acids. Germline CDR1 is DFQATT and CDR2 is SNEGSKA (reference sequence). The CDR3 nucleotides are TGCAGTGCTAGTTCCAGAGGGGACAGCTCCTACGAGCAGTACTTC. As protein: CSASSRGDSSYEQYF.

This clone was observed a few times. V gene TRBV6-2 or TRBV6-3 combines with J gene TRBJ2-7; TRBD1 matches at 9 bases. CDR3 size: 12 residues. CDR1 MNHEY and CDR2 SVGEGT come from the germline V gene. Trimming at V came to 4 bases and at J to 12 bases, leaving 7 bases not matched to a gene. CDR3 region: CASSSGQGGGYV. DNA of the CDR3: TGTGCCAGCAGTTCGGGACAGGGTGGAGGGTACGTC.

The rearrangement links TRBV7-2 to TRBJ2-5; no firm D call. CDR3 size: 14 residues. Germline-derived CDR1 and CDR2 are SGHTA and FQGNSA. V was trimmed by 3 bases and J by 5 bases, leaving 13 bases between them. CDR3 in DNA: TGTGCCAGCAGCTTGGGTCCAGCGCGGGAGACCCAGTACTTC. Its translation: CASSLGPARETQYF.

The chain has TRBV5-1 and TRBJ1-4; maybe TRBD1 (6 bases). The V gene lost 0 bases and the J gene lost 3 bases, with 12 bases spanning the gap. The germline V gene has CDR1 SGHRS and CDR2 YFSETQ. The CDR3 contains 16 residues. The DNA for the CDR3 is TGCGCCAGCAGCTTGGCCGTTGAGGGGGCTAATGAAAAACTGTTTTTT. The encoded protein is CASSLAVEGANEKLFF.

The gene calls are TRBV7-9 and TRBJ2-1; D ambiguous. V dropped 5 bases and J dropped 6 bases, with 14 bases sitting between them. Germline lookup yields CDR1 SEHNR and CDR2 FQNEAQ (reference sequence). The CDR3 runs to 14 residues. CDR3 sequence reads: CASSINTVGNEQFF. CDR3 nucleotide sequence: TGTGCCAGCAGCATCAACACAGTGGGCAATGAGCAGTTCTTC.

This rearrangement joins TRBV5-6 to TRBJ2-7, with unresolved D. The V gene lost 2 bases and the J gene lost 5 bases, with 11 bases spanning the gap. The germline V gene has CDR1 SGHDT and CDR2 YYEEEE. The CDR3 is made up of 13 amino acids. The CDR3 sequence: CASSFGGPNEQYV. The CDR3 DNA sequence: TGTGCCAGCAGCTTCGGCGGCCCGAACGAGCAGTACGTC.

The V gene is TRBV10-3, the J gene TRBJ2-7, with D possibly being TRBD1 (5 bases). The V gene lost 0 bases and the J gene lost 1 base, with 10 bases spanning the gap. The CDR3 has 15 residues. Germline CDR1 is ENHRY and CDR2 is SYGVKD. The CDR3 DNA sequence: TGTGCCATCAGTGAGTCCAGGGTTCAGTCCTACGAGCAGTACTTC. Protein product: CAISESRVQSYEQYF.

The J gene is TRBJ1-1, the V gene TRBV4-1; 8 positions match TRBD1. Germline V CDR1 and CDR2: MGHRA, YSYEKL. The CDR3 runs 18 residues. J gave up 4 bases and V 4 bases, and 17 bases lay outside the gene matches. This CDR3 is CASSLYTASGQGATEAFF. The CDR3 nucleotides read TGCGCCAGCAGCCTCTATACCGCTAGCGGACAGGGTGCCACTGAAGCTTTCTTT.

The genes are TRBV18 and TRBJ2-2, with 10 bases that match TRBD2. V trimming: 3 bases; J trimming: 3 bases; junction bases outside the gene matches: 10. Looked up from germline, CDR1 is KGHSH and CDR2 is LQKENI. The CDR3 runs to 18 residues. The CDR3 DNA sequence: TGTGCCAGCTCACCTACCGTCCTAGCGGGAGTAGACACCGGGGAGCTGTTTTTT. Translation gives CASSPTVLAGVDTGELFF.